What follows describes a single T cell receptor beta chain. There is no known antigen for this receptor. From a lookup of the germline V gene, CDR1 and CDR2 are ENHRY and SYGVKD. CDR3 length: 16 amino acids, cysteine to phenylalanine. DNA is not recorded here. An approximately 2.5 ml peripheral blood sample was drawn into PAXgene tubes per donor and stored at -80°C. Total RNA was isolated from whole blood with the PAXgene blood miRNA kit on an automated QIAcube, without T cell sorting. Peripheral blood from monozygotic twin pairs who were concordant or discordant for inflammatory bowel disease underwent deep TCRalpha and TCRbeta repertoire profiling using unique molecular barcoding. Smoking habits were recorded for all twin pairs, and individuals were classified as current, former or never smokers. This specimen comes from a study of monozygotic twins with inflammatory bowel disease (dated by TCRdb to 2018 to 2020). A note on the overall study: A total of roughly 28 monozygotic twin pairs were included in the full study, comprising nine German pairs (four IBD-concordant, five IBD-discordant) and 19 IBD-discordant Danish pairs. Within discordant pairs, disease-associated traits were sought mainly by comparing IBD patients with their genetically identical healthy co-twins. Each individual had, on average, about 151 000 unique TCRalpha sequences and 181 000 unique TCRbeta sequences available for analysis. Broad study findings and their caveats: No difference in repertoire similarity was observed between concordant and discordant twins, possibly owing to limited statistical power. Distinction between different T cell subtypes could not be achieved in the analysis. The results gave no support for a single strong signal or clonotype linked to IBD. Because patients were on differing immunosuppressive treatments, the repertoires may have picked up extra background noise and inter-individual variability. Compared with healthy twins, IBD patients had fewer clonotypes in common with other individuals, a difference most pronounced in patients showing signs of disease activity. A decrease in TCRbeta repertoire diversity, as measured by inverse Simpson index, was observed in IBD patients compared with their healthy co-twins.

The library was produced with 5' RACE. For each TCR library, roughly 3,600 ng of total RNA was used. For each sample, cDNA synthesis with SMARTScribe reverse transcriptase was split into eight separate reactions. During cDNA synthesis, template switching introduced unique molecular identifiers that contained a 6-nucleotide sample barcode. Amplification of TCRalpha and TCRbeta cDNA involved two nested PCRs of approximately 16 and 10 cycles, and each PCR was followed by bead purification. Before amplification, the cDNA was both treated with uracil DNA-glycosylase and purified with the QIAquick PCR purification kit. The second PCR was the step at which Illumina TruSeq-compatible adapters and sample-specific barcodes were added. TapeStation and Qubit were used to check library quality and concentration, and 5 ng of each library was pooled. The pooled libraries were sequenced with 2 x 100 bp reads and custom sequencing primers on an Illumina HiSeq2500 single-index Rapid Run. As for how the authors treated the data: MiGEC version 1.2.6 was used for UMI-based consensus assembly, which corrected PCR and sequencing errors. MiXCR version 2.1.1 was used to carry out V(D)J alignment, clonotype assembly and CDR3 extraction. Gene usage, clonotype sharing and MAIT/NKT TCR abundance were normalised by analysing the top 1000, 10 000 and 20 000 clonotypes per sample. Diversity was computed as the inverse Simpson index with the vegan R package after downsampling to 27 000 UMIs. Paired Mann-Whitney U tests were applied to discordant twin pairs, and Benjamini-Hochberg correction was used for multiple testing. TCRdb reprocessed the raw reads; every CDR3 protein sequence is a single record, and DNA is not supplied. TCRdb, not the original authors, processed these V and J calls. The table for this sample records some 160,000 distinct CDR3 sequences. The top ten constitute roughly 7.4% of the sample.

The source is a human donor with ulcerative colitis or Crohn's disease, or a healthy co-twin of an affected twin (not recorded which). The sequenced material came from blood. The rearrangement combines TRBV10-3 with TRBJ2-3; the TRBD1 assignment by TCRdb is unverifiable without DNA. The CDR3 corresponds to CAISDSTGTSPDTQYF.